The 2 T cell receptor beta chains below were found in one sample sequenced in a study of blood T cell repertoires in COVID-19. Assay: immunoSEQ multiplex PCR; the TCRdb copy retains only in-frame clones and omits some. The sample holds 60,000 to 90,000 clones, around 80% seen once. The sequencing input was peripheral blood. The source is a man aged 55-75 years with active or convalescent COVID-19.

This clone was found a few times. J is TRBJ1-2 and V is TRBV5-1, with D perhaps matching TRBD1 (5 bases). Per germline, CDR1 SGHRS and CDR2 YFSETQ. V was trimmed by 5 bases and J by 4 bases, leaving 9 bases between them. The CDR3 totals 12 residues. CDR3 coding DNA: TGCGCCAGCAGAGCCCAGGGCTATGGCTACACCTTC. It encodes CASRAQGYGYTF. Filled out from reference TRBV5-1 and TRBJ1-2, the complete variable domain reads KAGVTQTPRYLIKTRGQQVTLSCSPISGHRSVSWYQQTPGQGLQFLFEYFSETQRNKGNFPGRFSGRQFSNSRSEMNVSTLELGDSALYLCASRAQGYGYTFGSGTRLTVV.

This sequence joins TRBV7-2 and TRBJ2-7; TRBD1 might be the D (6 bases). This CDR3 comprises 13 residues. The V and J ends lost 10 bases and 3 bases respectively, with 16 bases between them. Germline V CDR1 and CDR2: SGHTA, FQGNSA. CDR3 nucleotides: TGTGCCACCTCACAGGGATGGAGCTACGAGCAGTACTTC. Encoded protein: CATSQGWSYEQYF.